One T cell receptor (beta chain) is described in this entry. Its antigen remains unidentified. This specimen includes other DNA sequences encoding the same CDR3. This record comes from a study of CD8+ T cells in alopecia areata. Study conclusions and caveats: Lesional scalp displayed greater clonality than normal scalp, most notably in alopecia totalis/universalis.

As the sequencing template, cDNA was produced by extracting RNA and reverse transcribing it. Data came from immunoSEQ multiplex PCR; TCRdb stores just in-frame clones and leaves some out. The sample lists around 190,000 clones; roughly 50% were seen once. This CDR3 has 12 residues. V was pared by 3 bases and J by 1 base, with 1 base between. Germline values: CDR1 SEHNR, CDR2 FQNEAQ (reference sequence). Isolation of CD4+ and CD8+ T cells from PBMCs was achieved by sorting. The receptor's source is a human donor in good health. The chain joins TRBV7-9 to TRBJ1-5, with D unclear. The specimen was CD8+ T cells sorted from blood. CDR3 sequence: CASSLSNQPQHF. CDR3 DNA: TGTGCCAGCAGCTTGAGCAATCAGCCCCAGCATTTT.